This T cell receptor beta chain derives from a study of cytomegalovirus exposure and HLA in healthy donors. Study as a whole: One earlier analysis, a look at 180 million or so T cells, found some 120 million unique TCR beta sequences.

Broader study findings: Indistinguishable V segments, including TRBV6-2 and TRBV6-3, were excluded. There were some public TCRs occurring in many donors, but most TCR sequences were rare.

PCR employed 60 Vbeta and 13 Jbeta primers. Sequencing used immunoSEQ multiplex PCR; TCRdb keeps in-frame clones, though not all of them. The sample has 170,000 or so clones, just under 80% seen once; the top ten hold 2.5% to 3.5%. In its sample, this clone was seen a few times. Its antigen remains unknown. This CDR3 region has 13 residues. V was cut by 7 bases and J by 0 bases, with 4 bases left in between. CDR1 is SNHLY, CDR2 FYNNEI, per germline. The source is a woman between 45 and 65 years old in good health and CMV-seropositive. This chain connects TRBV2 to TRBJ2-6; D is undetermined. The sequencing sample was made of PBMCs. The CDR3 sequence is CASTVSGANVLTF. The DNA of the CDR3 is TGTGCCAGCACCGTCTCTGGGGCCAACGTCCTGACTTTC.